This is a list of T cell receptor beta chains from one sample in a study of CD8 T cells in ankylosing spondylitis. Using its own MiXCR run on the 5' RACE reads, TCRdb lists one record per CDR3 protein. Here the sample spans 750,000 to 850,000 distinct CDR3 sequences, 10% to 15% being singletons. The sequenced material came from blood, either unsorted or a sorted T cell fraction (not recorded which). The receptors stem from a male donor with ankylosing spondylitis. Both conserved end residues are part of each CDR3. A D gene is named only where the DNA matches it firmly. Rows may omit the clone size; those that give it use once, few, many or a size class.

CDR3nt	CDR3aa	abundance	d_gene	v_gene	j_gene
TGCAGTGCCCCTCGGGTAGACCTCTTCACAGATACGCAGTATTTT	CSAPRVDLFTDTQYF	few	NA	TRBV20-1	TRBJ2-3
TGCGCCAGCAGCCCTGGACTAGCGGGAGATCAAGAGACCCAGTACTTC	CASSPGLAGDQETQYF	NA	TRBD2	TRBV5-1	TRBJ2-5
TGTGCCAGCAGTAATGGGTGGCAAGAGACCCAGTACTTC	CASSNGWQETQYF	few	NA	TRBV6-1	TRBJ2-5
TGCGCCAGCAGCCCCAGGGGGACCCCAGCCGAGCAGTACTTC	CASSPRGTPAEQYF	many	TRBD1	TRBV5-1	TRBJ2-7
TGCAGTGCTAGTGGGGACGGGGCCTACGAGCAGTACTTC	CSASGDGAYEQYF	NA	NA	TRBV20-1	TRBJ2-7
TGTGCCAGCAGTTACCTCCAGGGGCAAAGCTCCTACGAGCAGTACTTC	CASSYLQGQSSYEQYF	NA	NA	TRBV6-2/TRBV6-3	TRBJ2-7
TGCAGTCCTGGGACTAGGGTACAGAATGAGCTGTTCTTC	CSPGTRVQNELFF	NA	TRBD2	TRBV20-1	TRBJ2-1
TGCGCCAGCAGCTTCCAGGGGGGTTACGAGCAGTACTTC	CASSFQGGYEQYF	NA	NA	TRBV5-1	TRBJ2-7
TGTGCCTGGAGTGATAGGGCCCCCCTGGAGCAGTACTTC	CAWSDRAPLEQYF	NA	NA	TRBV30	TRBJ2-7
TGTGCCACCAGTGATTTGCAGGGCTCTGGGGCCAACGTCCTGACTTTC	CATSDLQGSGANVLTF	NA	NA	TRBV24-1	TRBJ2-6
TGTGCCAGCAGTTCCCCCCCAGAGTCTGGGGCCAACGTCCTGACTTTC	CASSSPPESGANVLTF	few	NA	TRBV28	TRBJ2-6
TGCGCCAGCGCCGCGGGACGGAGCACAGATACGCAGTATTTT	CASAAGRSTDTQYF	few	NA	TRBV5-1	TRBJ2-3
TGCGCCAGCAGTGAGGTAGCGGGTGCTACCGGGGAGCTGTTTTTT	CASSEVAGATGELFF	many	TRBD2	TRBV10-1	TRBJ2-2
TGTGCCAGCAGCCCGGGCTGGAACACTGAAGCTTTCTTT	CASSPGWNTEAFF	many	NA	TRBV7-2	TRBJ1-1
TGTGCCAGCTCACCAGTTCCCGGCCAGCCCCAGCATTTT	CASSPVPGQPQHF	NA	NA	TRBV18	TRBJ1-5
TGTGCCAGCAGTGACAGAATGACCCAAGAGACCCAGTACTTC	CASSDRMTQETQYF	few	NA	TRBV25-1	TRBJ2-5
TGTGCCAGCAGTTTAATCCCTTATGGTGGCTACACCTTC	CASSLIPYGGYTF	NA	NA	TRBV27	TRBJ1-2
TGCAGCGTTGACGGGCCGGGGACAGGGAATGAAAAACTGTTTTTT	CSVDGPGTGNEKLFF	NA	TRBD1	TRBV29-1	TRBJ1-4
TGCGCCAGCAAGGGCAGTCCTAGCGGGACATTGGAGACCCAGTACTTC	CASKGSPSGTLETQYF	few	TRBD2	TRBV5-1	TRBJ2-5
TGTGCCACCAGCAGAGGAGAGAGGGTCTATGGCTACACCTTC	CATSRGERVYGYTF	few	NA	TRBV15	TRBJ1-2
TGTGCCAGCAGTACAGGGGTTACCTCCTATAATTCACCCCTCCACTTT	CASSTGVTSYNSPLHF	few	TRBD1	TRBV6-1	TRBJ1-6
TGTGCCAGCAGTGAAGGGACAGGTGCGCAGAATTATGGCTACACCTTC	CASSEGTGAQNYGYTF	NA	TRBD1	TRBV6-1	TRBJ1-2
TGCACCCCCCTTGGAAACACTGAAGCTTTCTTT	CTPLGNTEAFF	many	NA	TRBV20-1	TRBJ1-1
TGTGCCAGCAGCTCCCCTGCCAACGGTGCAACTAATGAAAAACTGTTTTTT	CASSSPANGATNEKLFF	NA	NA	TRBV5-6	TRBJ1-4
TGTGCCAGCAGTGTGGTAGAGCTCGAAAACATTCAGTACTTC	CASSVVELENIQYF	NA	NA	TRBV2	TRBJ2-4
TGTGCCAGCAATACCCGGGACAGGGGGAAGATAGTCGACACCGGGGAGCTGTTTTTT	CASNTRDRGKIVDTGELFF	NA	TRBD1	TRBV11-1	TRBJ2-2
TGCGCCAGCAGCTTTAGGCTTTATGATGAGCAGTACTTC	CASSFRLYDEQYF	many	NA	TRBV5-1	TRBJ2-7
TGTGCCATCGCTATAGGACAGAACTATGGCTACACCTTC	CAIAIGQNYGYTF	few	NA	TRBV10-3	TRBJ1-2
TGTGCCACCAGTGATTCAGGGCGGAACACAGATACGCAGTATTTT	CATSDSGRNTDTQYF	few	NA	TRBV24-1	TRBJ2-3
TGTGCCAGCAGTCGGGCCCCAACGGAGACCCAGTACTTC	CASSRAPTETQYF	NA	NA	TRBV14	TRBJ2-5
TGTGCCAGCAGTGAAGGGCCGGATGAAAAACTGTTTTTT	CASSEGPDEKLFF	NA	NA	TRBV2	TRBJ1-4
TGTGCCACCAGTGATTTTAACAGGGCTGAGACAGATACGCAGTATTTT	CATSDFNRAETDTQYF	few	NA	TRBV24-1	TRBJ2-3
TGCAGTGCTAGAGATAGGATCCGGGCAGGAGTTTCCGAAGCTTTCTTT	CSARDRIRAGVSEAFF	NA	NA	TRBV20-1	TRBJ1-1
TGTGCCAGCACCCTTCTCTGGACAGGGGCGGGCGAGCAGTACTTC	CASTLLWTGAGEQYF	once	TRBD1	TRBV28	TRBJ2-7
TGCAGTGCTAGTGGGCACAGGGGGCGCTTGGGTAACGAGCAGTACTTC	CSASGHRGRLGNEQYF	NA	TRBD1	TRBV20-1	TRBJ2-7
TGTGCCAGCAGTAAAGGGGGGGTATACGAGCAGTACTTC	CASSKGGVYEQYF	few	NA	TRBV27	TRBJ2-7
TGCGCCAGCAGCGCCTGGACAGGGGAGGCCACTGAAGCTTTCTTT	CASSAWTGEATEAFF	NA	TRBD1	TRBV5-1	TRBJ1-1
TGCAGTGCTAGGCACGGGAGGGTTCGAAGAGATACGCAGTATTTT	CSARHGRVRRDTQYF	NA	TRBD2	TRBV20-1	TRBJ2-3
TGTGCCATCAGTGAAATACAGAGTAAAGCTTTCTTT	CAISEIQSKAFF	few	NA	TRBV10-3	TRBJ1-1